The 27 T cell receptor beta chains presented below share a single source sample, sequenced in a study of blood T cell repertoires in COVID-19. The assay was immunoSEQ multiplex PCR, and TCRdb's table has in-frame clones only and misses some. Here the sample spans about 220,000 clones, under 90% being singletons. Sequencing was done on a sample of PBMCs or T cells enriched from blood (not recorded which). The receptors derive from a woman in her forties or fifties who had been exposed to COVID-19.

The V gene is TRBV27, the J gene TRBJ1-2; maybe TRBD1 (6 bases). Germline V gene sequence: CDR1 MNHEY, CDR2 SMNVEV (reference sequence). The CDR3 spans 14 residues. Deletions cut 8 bases from V and 2 bases from J, with 15 bases between. As DNA, the CDR3 is TGTGCCAGCGGGGGAGGGGGGTTCAACTATGGCTACACCTTC. Protein sequence: CASGGGGFNYGYTF.

The chain uses TRBV5-1 and TRBJ2-7; tentatively, D is TRBD2 (5 bases). The CDR3 totals 16 residues. Trimming cost V 4 bases and J 0 bases, with 17 bases left between them. Per the germline V gene, CDR1 is SGHRS and CDR2 is YFSETQ. The CDR3 spells CASSHGLLTHSYEQYF. The CDR3 DNA follows: TGCGCCAGCAGCCACGGACTCCTAACTCACTCCTACGAGCAGTACTTC.

The CDR3 loop is CASSPGQQNQPQHF. The CDR3 nucleotides read TGTGCCAGCTCACCCGGACAGCAGAATCAGCCCCAGCATTTT. The chain is built from TRBV18 and TRBJ1-5; TRBD1 is a possible D gene (6 bases). Trimming stripped 3 bases from V and 4 bases from J, with 10 bases between. This CDR3 has 14 residues. Looked up from germline, CDR1 is KGHSH and CDR2 is LQKENI.

The chain links TRBV5-6 to TRBJ1-2, with D possibly TRBD1 on 5 matching bases. The CDR3 consists of 16 residues. Germline V gene data show CDR1 as SGHDT and CDR2 as YYEEEE. The V end lost 4 bases, the J end lost 4 bases, and 20 bases lay between the germline ends. The CDR3 DNA sequence: TGTGCCAGCAGCCTGGGGGGGGAGGCCCAGGGCTATGGCTACACCTTC. Translation: CASSLGGEAQGYGYTF.

This clone was observed a single time. The J gene is TRBJ2-5, the V gene TRBV11-2; weak D call: TRBD2 (5 bases). The CDR3 length is 15 residues. The germline V gene encodes CDR1 SGHAT and CDR2 FQNNGV. V dropped 5 bases and J dropped 3 bases, with 16 bases sitting between them. CDR3 sequence: CASSPGSFNEETQYF. The DNA for the CDR3 is TGTGCCAGCAGCCCGGGGAGTTTTAACGAAGAGACCCAGTACTTC.

The chain is built from TRBV6-4 and TRBJ1-5; 8 bases fit TRBD1. The V and J ends lost 8 bases and 4 bases, in that order; junction bases with no gene match: 10. The CDR3 sequence is 15 residues long. CDR1 and CDR2 from the germline V gene are MRHNA and SNTAGT. CDR3 sequence: CASGPQGARNQPQHF. CDR3 coding DNA: TGTGCCAGCGGCCCGCAGGGGGCAAGGAATCAGCCCCAGCATTTT.

This clone was seen just once. The chain links TRBV4-1 to TRBJ1-1; no firm D call. Trimming took 6 bases from V and 0 from J, leaving 11 bases between them. The CDR3 has 14 amino acids. Germline-derived CDR1 and CDR2 are MGHRA and YSYEKL. CDR3 region: CASRGSGVNTEAFF. The CDR3 bases are TGCGCCAGCAGGGGGTCGGGAGTGAACACTGAAGCTTTCTTT.

The V and J genes are TRBV9 and TRBJ1-2, with D perhaps TRBD1 (5 bases). Trimming took 3 bases from V and 6 from J, leaving 12 bases between them. The CDR3 runs to 13 residues. Germline V gene data show CDR1 as SGDLS and CDR2 as YYNGEE. CDR3 region: CASSEAGGNGYTF. The CDR3, as DNA: TGTGCCAGCAGCGAAGCTGGGGGGAATGGCTACACCTTC.

This chain connects TRBV4-2 to TRBJ1-2; a possible D gene is TRBD1 (6 bases). Germline CDR1 LGHNA, CDR2 YNFKEQ. Trimming left V 0 bases short and J 7 bases short, with 15 bases between. The CDR3 has 15 amino acids. The chain's CDR3 is CASSQDTGGGGGYTF. In DNA, the CDR3 is TGTGCCAGCAGCCAAGATACGGGGGGCGGAGGTGGCTACACCTTC.

In this sample, this clone turned up a few times. The V gene is TRBV7-2, the J gene TRBJ2-5, with 11 bases matching TRBD2. CDR1 and CDR2 from the germline V gene are SGHTA and FQGNSA. The length of the CDR3 is 16 residues. V lost 5 bases to trimming and J lost 5 bases; unmatched junction nucleotides: 10. The CDR3 sequence: CASSMNSGGAGETQYF. As DNA, the CDR3 is TGTGCCAGCAGCATGAATAGCGGGGGGGCCGGGGAGACCCAGTACTTC.

The V gene is TRBV5-4, the J gene TRBJ2-2, with D unclear. CDR1 is SGHNT, CDR2 YYREEE, per germline (reference sequence). Trimming left V 2 bases short and J 1 base short, with 6 bases between. This CDR3 has 14 residues. CDR3 loop: CASSFRGNTGELFF. In nucleotides, the CDR3 is TGTGCCAGCAGCTTTCGAGGGAACACCGGGGAGCTGTTTTTT.

The chain joins TRBV10-3 to TRBJ1-1, with 9 bases lining up with TRBD1. Unmatched junction bases numbered 8, after V lost 6 bases and J lost 3 bases. Germline V gives CDR1 ENHRY, CDR2 SYGVKD. CDR3 length: 15 amino acids. CDR3 residues: CAIREQRTGDTEAFF. Here the CDR3 DNA reads TGTGCCATCAGGGAACAACGGACAGGGGACACTGAAGCTTTCTTT.

The chain combines TRBV9 with TRBJ1-2, with D tentatively TRBD1 (5 bases). The CDR3 totals 17 residues. V lost 4 bases to trimming and J lost 0 bases, with 19 bases between them. CDR1 and CDR2 from the germline V gene are SGDLS and YYNGEE. Here the CDR3 reads CASSRAGGLLANYGYTF. CDR3 bases: TGTGCCAGCAGCCGAGCCGGGGGACTCCTAGCTAACTATGGCTACACCTTC.

This chain connects TRBV19 to TRBJ2-1; D uncertain. The CDR3 is made up of 13 amino acids. The V gene lost 6 bases and the J gene lost 9 bases, with 15 bases spanning the gap. CDR1 is LNHDA and CDR2 is SQIVND in the germline V gene (reference sequence). The CDR3 bases are TGTGCCAGTAGGAGACCCGGAGTTGGTGAGCAGTTCTTC. This gives the protein CASRRPGVGEQFF.

V is TRBV7-8 and J is TRBJ2-7; 7 nucleotides agree with TRBD1. Germline CDR1 is SGHVS and CDR2 is FQNEAQ. The junction had 5 bases not matched to a gene; V was cut back by 1 base and J by 2 bases. This CDR3 contains 15 residues. The CDR3 sequence: CASSLVTGQTYEQYF. The CDR3 DNA sequence: TGTGCCAGCAGCTTAGTTACGGGACAGACCTACGAGCAGTACTTC.

This clone has just a few counts. The V gene is TRBV7-9, the J gene TRBJ2-7; 8 bases fit TRBD1. This CDR3 is 17 amino acids long. Germline V CDR1 and CDR2: SEHNR, FQNEAQ (reference sequence). V lost 4 bases to trimming and J lost 5 bases; unmatched junction nucleotides: 16. The CDR3, as DNA: TGTGCCAGCAGCTCTCTCGGCAGGGGGCAGCGTCAGGACGAGCAGTACTTC. Its protein is CASSSLGRGQRQDEQYF.

This clone has ten or more counts. This chain links TRBV9 with TRBJ2-2; D gene ambiguous. V was trimmed by 3 bases and J by 5 bases, leaving 14 bases between them. Germline assignment: CDR1 SGDLS and CDR2 YYNGEE. This CDR3 has 15 residues. The CDR3 loop reads CASSAVQKSTGELFF. In DNA, the CDR3 is TGTGCCAGCAGCGCAGTACAGAAATCAACCGGGGAGCTGTTTTTT.

The chain has TRBV7-2 and TRBJ2-3, with TRBD2 identical over 8 bases. The germline CDR1 and CDR2 sequences are SGHTA and FQGNSA. This CDR3 has 16 amino acids. Trimming cost V 1 base and J 0 bases; bases outside gene matches: 3. The CDR3 DNA is TGTGCCAGCAGCTTAGTCGGCGGGAGGAGCACAGATACGCAGTATTTT. It encodes CASSLVGGRSTDTQYF.

The chain uses TRBV19 and TRBJ1-2; D is perhaps TRBD1 (6 bases). The CDR3 has 13 amino acids. Germline CDR1 LNHDA, CDR2 SQIVND (reference sequence). The V and J ends lost 4 bases and 3 bases respectively, with 9 bases between them. In DNA form, the CDR3 reads TGTGCCAGTAGTACGCCAGGGGACTATGGCTACACCTTC. It yields the protein CASSTPGDYGYTF.

This clone was recorded a few times. The rearrangement joins TRBV5-1 to TRBJ1-3, with D unclear. CDR1 SGHRS and CDR2 YFSETQ come from the germline V gene. Between the trimmed V and J ends, which lost 1 base and 0 bases, there was a span of 8 bases. CDR3 size: 15 residues. This chain's CDR3 is CASSLSAASGNTIYF. The CDR3 DNA sequence: TGCGCCAGCAGCTTGAGCGCAGCCTCTGGAAACACCATATATTTT.

The V gene is TRBV28, the J gene TRBJ1-2; 7 bases align to TRBD1. The germline CDR1 and CDR2 sequences are MDHEN and SYDVKM. Trimming cost V 6 bases and J 9 bases; bases outside gene matches: 7. The CDR3 runs 12 residues. In DNA form, the CDR3 reads TGTGCCAGCAGCCCTCAGGGGGATCGCTACACCTTC. Translated, it gives CASSPQGDRYTF.

This clone was counted once. The chain employs TRBV28 and TRBJ1-1, with D unclear. This CDR3 has 14 amino acids. Germline CDR1 is MDHEN and CDR2 is SYDVKM. The V gene lost 2 bases and the J gene lost 2 bases, with 9 bases spanning the gap. The CDR3 here is CASSLIGGNTEAFF. The CDR3 nucleotides are TGTGCCAGCAGTTTAATAGGAGGAAACACTGAAGCTTTCTTT.

This clone was recorded once. The genes are TRBV7-9 and TRBJ1-1; 9 nucleotides line up with TRBD1. Trimming took 2 bases from V and 4 from J; bases not matched to a gene: 5. Germline values: CDR1 SEHNR, CDR2 FQNEAQ (reference sequence). CDR3 size: 15 residues. Written as DNA, the CDR3 is TGTGCCAGCAGCTTATCCGGACAGGGGATCACTGAAGCTTTCTTT. It specifies CASSLSGQGITEAFF.

This clone was detected only once. The chain employs TRBV28 and TRBJ2-1; tentative D call: TRBD1 (7 bases). V lost 8 bases and J lost 8, with 13 bases in between. This CDR3 is 12 amino acids long. CDR1 and CDR2 from the germline V gene are MDHEN and SYDVKM. CDR3 sequence (DNA): TGTGCCAGCCAGGGGGGCAGGGATGAGCAGTTCTTC. It is translated as CASQGGRDEQFF.

This clone showed up just once. This chain connects TRBV9 to TRBJ2-2; D unclear. Per the germline V gene, CDR1 is SGDLS and CDR2 is YYNGEE. The V end lost 0 bases, the J end lost 6 bases, and 6 bases lay between the germline ends. The CDR3 is made up of 13 amino acids. The CDR3 is CASSVAVAGELFF. The CDR3 coding sequence is TGTGCCAGCAGCGTAGCGGTCGCCGGGGAGCTGTTTTTT.

CDR3 nucleotide sequence: TGTGCCAGCAGCTTAGTTGGACATAGCACAGATACGCAGTATTTT. Protein: CASSLVGHSTDTQYF. The chain is built from TRBV7-2 and TRBJ2-3; possibly TRBD1 for D (5 bases). This CDR3 contains 15 residues. The ends were cut back, 1 base at V and 0 bases at J, with 8 bases in the middle. The germline V gene encodes CDR1 SGHTA and CDR2 FQGNSA.

The chain couples TRBV7-2 to TRBJ1-3, with a possible D match to TRBD1 (6 bases). Trimming shortened V by 2 bases and J by 4 bases, and 12 bases separated the two germline ends. CDR3 length: 15 residues. Germline CDR1 is SGHTA and CDR2 is FQGNSA. This CDR3 reads CASSLLAGVGNTIYF. The CDR3 DNA is TGTGCCAGCAGCTTACTGGCAGGGGTAGGAAACACCATATATTTT.